This TCR beta chain was recorded in a study of type 1 regulatory T cells. Background on the study: An in vitro protocol generated T-allo10, a Tr1-enriched, alloantigen-specific CD4 T cell product.

As for this clonotype: Antigen unknown.

This CDR3 contains 13 residues. Germline V gives CDR1 SGHRS, CDR2 YFSETQ. V shed 0 bases and J shed 6 bases, with 7 bases lying between them. The graft donor-derived T-allo10 cells reportedly recognize host alloantigens, are anergic, and suppress alloantigen-specifically. TCRdb passed the reads through MiXCR, listing each CDR3 protein once. The sample includes 25,000 or so distinct CDR3 sequences, roughly two thirds of them seen just once. The V gene is TRBV5-1, the J gene TRBJ2-1; D ambiguous. This sequence originates from a human donor in good health. The sample comprised cultured T cells, either the whole culture or a sorted T cell fraction (not recorded which). Subset noted: Tr1-enriched cell product generated in vitro against host alloantigens. CDR3 bases: TGCGCCAGCAGCTTGGGGCCCGGCAATGAGCAGTTCTTC. It encodes CASSLGPGNEQFF.